Presented here are 27 T cell receptor beta chains from one specimen sequenced in a study of blood T cell repertoires in COVID-19. Measured with immunoSEQ multiplex PCR; TCRdb has only the in-frame clones, and not every one. The sample records about 25,000 clones, about nine tenths being singletons. Sequencing used peripheral blood. These receptor sequences come from a man over 45 with active COVID-19.

This clone was detected only once. The CDR3 coding sequence is TGTGCCAGCAGAGGGGGATCCTACGAGCAGTACGTC. It specifies CASRGGSYEQYV. This chain joins TRBV6-5 and TRBJ2-7, with D tentatively TRBD1 (6 bases). CDR1 is MNHEY, CDR2 SVGAGI, per germline. The CDR3 length is 12 residues. V was trimmed by 6 bases and J by 1 base, leaving 7 bases between them.

The J gene is TRBJ2-7, the V gene TRBV15, with 7 bases matching TRBD1. This CDR3 has 14 residues. The V gene end was trimmed by 0 bases and the J gene end by 13 bases; junction bases not matched to a gene: 12. Germline assignment: CDR1 LNHNV and CDR2 YYDKDF (reference sequence). CDR3 DNA: TGTGCCACCAGCAGAGAACGGACAGGTACTCTACAATACGTC. It translates to CATSRERTGTLQYV.

This clone is a singleton in its sample. This sequence joins TRBV11-2 and TRBJ2-2; D gene uncertain. The CDR3 contains 11 residues. V was trimmed by 8 bases and J by 1 base, leaving 2 bases between them. Germline assignment: CDR1 SGHAT and CDR2 FQNNGV. For the CDR3, the DNA is TGTGCCAGCCTGAACACCGGGGAGCTGTTTTTT. Protein product: CASLNTGELFF. The full variable domain, with the rest looked up from reference TRBV11-2 and TRBJ2-2, is EAGVAQSPRYKIIEKRQSVAFWCNPISGHATLYWYQQILGQGPKLLIQFQNNGVVDDSQLPKDRFSAERLKGVDSTLKIQPAKLEDSAVYLCASLNTGELFFGEGSRLTVL.

The rearrangement links TRBV9 to TRBJ2-3; 14 bases fit TRBD2. The germline V gene has CDR1 SGDLS and CDR2 YYNGEE. The CDR3 is made up of 17 amino acids. V dropped 3 bases and J dropped 3; count of bases not matched to a gene: 6. The CDR3, as DNA: TGTGCCAGCAGCGGACCCCGGACTAGCGGGAGGACAGATACGCAGTATTTT. Its translation: CASSGPRTSGRTDTQYF.

The chain links TRBV7-9 to TRBJ1-3; TRBD1 matches 8 bases. The V segment lost 5 bases and the J segment 2 bases; nucleotides outside the gene matches: 5. The germline V gene encodes CDR1 SEHNR and CDR2 FQNEAQ (reference sequence). The length of the CDR3 is 15 residues. CDR3 amino acids: CASSIQTGAGNTIYF. The CDR3 DNA sequence: TGTGCCAGCAGCATCCAGACAGGGGCTGGAAACACCATATATTTT.

The V call is TRBV7-9, the J call TRBJ2-5; D not resolved. Germline-derived CDR1 and CDR2 are SEHNR and FQNEAQ (reference sequence). The CDR3 length is 15 residues. V shed 5 bases and J shed 4 bases, with 17 bases lying between them. The CDR3 nucleotides are TGTGCCAGCAGCCCACCGTTACAGTCCCCAGAGACCCAGTACTTC. It translates to CASSPPLQSPETQYF.

The chain's CDR3 is CSVERGGIPYTEAFF. CDR3 coding DNA: TGCAGCGTTGAAAGGGGCGGAATCCCTTACACTGAAGCTTTCTTT. This chain joins TRBV29-1 and TRBJ1-1; perhaps TRBD1 as D (5 bases). The V gene lost 2 bases and the J gene lost 3 bases, with 16 bases spanning the gap. The CDR3 has 15 amino acids. Germline assignment: CDR1 SQVTM and CDR2 ANQGSEA.

This chain connects TRBV7-2 to TRBJ1-2; the D is unclear. The germline gives CDR1 SGHTA, CDR2 FQGNSA. V was pared by 5 bases and J by 6 bases, with 16 bases between. The length of the CDR3 is 14 residues. The CDR3 here is CASSLSPGWDGYTF. As DNA, the CDR3 is TGTGCCAGCAGCCTGTCCCCGGGGTGGGATGGCTACACCTTC.

In this sample, this clone turned up once. Here the CDR3 DNA reads TGTGCCAGCAGCGCCGGTATGGGGAGGGGAAGCACTGAAGCTTTCTTT. This codes for CASSAGMGRGSTEAFF. The chain combines TRBV9 with TRBJ1-1; a weak D match, TRBD1 (5 bases). V shed 3 bases and J shed 4 bases, with 19 bases lying between them. Germline V CDR1 and CDR2: SGDLS, YYNGEE. This CDR3 has 16 residues.

This chain links TRBV5-1 with TRBJ2-2; 7 nucleotides match TRBD1. The CDR3 extends over 16 amino acids. Germline assignment: CDR1 SGHRS and CDR2 YFSETQ. The junction had 10 bases not matched to a gene; V was cut back by 4 bases and J by 4 bases. The CDR3 loop reads CASSTDRLRGTGELFF. Here the CDR3 DNA reads TGCGCCAGCAGCACGGACAGGCTTCGGGGCACCGGGGAGCTGTTTTTT.

The chain has TRBV3-1 (or the pseudogene TRBV3-2) and TRBJ2-3; the match to TRBD2 covers 10 bases. Germline-derived CDR1 and CDR2 are LGHDT and YNNKEL (reference sequence). This CDR3 is 18 amino acids long. The trim removed 1 base at V and 2 bases at J, leaving 9 bases unmatched. The DNA for the CDR3 is TGTGCCAGCAGCCAAGGGGGTGCAGCGGGAGGGTTCACAGATACGCAGTATTTT. Encoded protein: CASSQGGAAGGFTDTQYF.

The rearrangement links TRBV10-3 to TRBJ2-3; 9 bases align to TRBD1. CDR1 is ENHRY, CDR2 SYGVKD, per germline. The CDR3 has 17 residues. The junction had 4 bases not matched to a gene; V was cut back by 0 bases and J by 0 bases. DNA for the CDR3: TGTGCCATCAGTGAGTCCGGGACAGGGATGAGCACAGATACGCAGTATTTT. It yields the protein CAISESGTGMSTDTQYF.

The V and J genes are TRBV19 and TRBJ2-7; 7 bases match TRBD1. Germline-derived CDR1 and CDR2 are LNHDA and SQIVND (reference sequence). J gave up 4 bases and V 1 base, and 1 base lay outside the gene matches. This CDR3 is 13 amino acids long. The chain's CDR3 is CASSIGRGYEQYV. As DNA, the CDR3 is TGTGCCAGTAGTATAGGCAGGGGGTACGAGCAGTACGTC.

V and J are TRBV7-8 and TRBJ1-4, with no clear D. Germline V CDR1 and CDR2: SGHVS, FQNEAQ. V was cut by 5 bases and J by 7 bases, with 26 bases left in between. The CDR3 covers 18 residues. CDR3 DNA: TGTGCCAGCAGCGCCGAGAGAGTGGTCATATCACCCGCTGAAAAACTGTTTTTT. Residues: CASSAERVVISPAEKLFF.

This rearrangement joins TRBV2 to TRBJ2-3; 7 nucleotides match TRBD2. CDR1 and CDR2 from the germline V gene are SNHLY and FYNNEI. The CDR3 is 15 amino acids. The V and J ends lost 6 bases and 2 bases, in that order; junction bases with no gene match: 8. The CDR3 nucleotides read TGTGCCAGCAGGGTCGGGACTACCTACACAGATACGCAGTATTTT. Its translation: CASRVGTTYTDTQYF.

This clone appeared a single time. The V and J genes are TRBV7-8 and TRBJ1-1, with a weak D call TRBD1 (6 bases). The CDR3 is made up of 15 amino acids. Trimming took off 0 bases at V and 1 base at J, with 9 bases between the two ends. CDR1 and CDR2 from the germline V gene are SGHVS and FQNEAQ. Written as DNA, the CDR3 is TGTGCCAGCAGCTTAGCGGAAGGGGGGAACACTGAAGCTTTCTTT. Translating it yields CASSLAEGGNTEAFF.

The chain employs TRBV6-1 and TRBJ2-1; D is perhaps TRBD2 (7 bases). This CDR3 comprises 15 residues. Germline values: CDR1 MNHNS, CDR2 SASEGT. V lost 3 bases, J lost 6 bases, and 15 bases lay in between. The CDR3 sequence is CASSEGRGIVNEQFF. The CDR3 DNA sequence: TGTGCCAGCAGTGAGGGGAGGGGGATAGTCAATGAGCAGTTCTTC.

This sequence joins TRBV29-1 and TRBJ1-1, with D tentatively TRBD1 (5 bases). CDR1 and CDR2 (germline): SQVTM, ANQGSEA. The V end was cut by 6 bases, the J end by 4 bases, with 18 bases between. The CDR3 runs 14 residues. The CDR3: CSVKAGGVGTEAFF. The CDR3 DNA sequence: TGCAGCGTCAAGGCGGGGGGGGTCGGCACTGAAGCTTTCTTT.

In DNA form, the CDR3 reads TGTGCCTGGACCCTGACCGGGGAGCTGTTTTTT. Translating gives CAWTLTGELFF. V and J are TRBV30 and TRBJ2-2; D remains unclear. Trimming left V 4 bases short and J 5 bases short, with 5 bases between. This CDR3 is built from 11 residues. CDR1 is GTSNPN, CDR2 SVGIG, per germline (reference sequence).

The genes are TRBV24-1 and TRBJ1-5, with a possible D match to TRBD1 (5 bases). The V end was cut by 5 bases, the J end by 0 bases, with 10 bases between. The V gene's germline CDR1 is KGHDR and CDR2 SFDVKD. This CDR3 is 15 amino acids long. The CDR3 nucleotides read TGTGCCACCAGTGCCCACGGGGGTAGCAATCAGCCCCAGCATTTT. Encoded protein: CATSAHGGSNQPQHF.

V and J are TRBV6-2 or TRBV6-3 and TRBJ2-7; 10 positions match TRBD2. Germline V gene data show CDR1 as MNHEY and CDR2 as SVGEGT. This CDR3 spans 14 amino acids. DNA of the CDR3: TGTGCCAGCAGCCCTCCGGGACTAGCGATACCCGTCGACGTC. Translating gives CASSPPGLAIPVDV.

The chain recombines TRBV5-4 with TRBJ1-2; 7 bases agree with TRBD1. CDR3 length: 16 amino acids. The germline CDR1 and CDR2 sequences are SGHNT and YYREEE (reference sequence). The junction had 10 bases not matched to a gene; V was cut back by 0 bases and J by 5 bases. Here the CDR3 DNA reads TGTGCCAGCAGCTTGGCCACAGGGGCCCGGGGATATGGCTACACCTTC. As protein: CASSLATGARGYGYTF.

This clone was detected only once. CDR3 protein: CASTVRGTGSALRGYTF. The CDR3 DNA follows: TGTGCCAGTACCGTGAGGGGGACCGGGTCCGCCTTGAGGGGCTACACCTTC. J is TRBJ1-2 and V is TRBV19, with TRBD1 as a possible D gene (6 bases). The CDR3 has 17 amino acids. CDR1 and CDR2 (germline): LNHDA, SQIVND (reference sequence). Trimming removed 7 bases from V and 8 bases from J, with 29 bases in between.

V is TRBV28 and J is TRBJ1-2; 10 nucleotides line up with TRBD1. Germline assignment: CDR1 MDHEN and CDR2 SYDVKM. V lost 5 bases to trimming and J lost 4 bases; unmatched junction nucleotides: 7. The CDR3 length is 15 residues. CDR3 sequence reads: CASSQLGQGTYGYTF. DNA of the CDR3: TGTGCCAGCAGTCAATTGGGACAGGGGACCTATGGCTACACCTTC.

This clone was recorded only once. The gene calls are TRBV10-3 and TRBJ1-4, with D tentatively TRBD1 (6 bases). The CDR3 runs to 16 residues. The V end lost 0 bases, the J end lost 6 bases, and 14 bases lay between the germline ends. Germline lookup yields CDR1 ENHRY and CDR2 SYGVKD. CDR3: CAISESSGAVDEKLFF. CDR3 sequence (DNA): TGTGCCATCAGTGAGTCGTCAGGGGCGGTTGATGAAAAACTGTTTTTT.

The chain couples TRBV7-9 to TRBJ2-7, with 12 bases that match TRBD1. CDR1 is SEHNR and CDR2 is FQNEAQ in the germline V gene (reference sequence). This CDR3 comprises 16 residues. Trimming removed 5 bases from V and 6 bases from J; junction bases left unmatched: 11. CDR3 nucleotide sequence: TGTGCCAGCAGCCCCGGGACAGGGGGCAGAAGGGTCGAGCAGTACGTC. It codes for CASSPGTGGRRVEQYV.

The genes are TRBV3-1 (or the pseudogene TRBV3-2) and TRBJ2-7; maybe TRBD1 (6 bases). Germline lookup yields CDR1 LGHDT and CDR2 YNNKEL (reference sequence). The CDR3 extends over 12 amino acids. Trimming stripped 6 bases from V and 3 bases from J, with 9 bases between. As DNA, the CDR3 is TGTGCCAGCAGTATACAGGGCTACGAGCAGTACTTC. Amino acid sequence: CASSIQGYEQYF.